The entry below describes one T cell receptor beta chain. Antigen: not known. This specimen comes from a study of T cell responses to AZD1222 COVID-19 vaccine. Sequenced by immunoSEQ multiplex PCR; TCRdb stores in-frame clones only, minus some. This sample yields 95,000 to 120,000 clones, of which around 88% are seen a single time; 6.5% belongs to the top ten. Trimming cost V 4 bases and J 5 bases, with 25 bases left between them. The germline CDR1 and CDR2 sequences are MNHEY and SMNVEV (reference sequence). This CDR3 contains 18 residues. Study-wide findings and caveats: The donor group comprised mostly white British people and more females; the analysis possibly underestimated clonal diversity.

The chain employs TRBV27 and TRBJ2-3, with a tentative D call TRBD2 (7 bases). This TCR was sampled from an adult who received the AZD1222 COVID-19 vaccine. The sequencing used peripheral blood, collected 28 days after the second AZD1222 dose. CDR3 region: CASSSSFVGGRREDTQYF. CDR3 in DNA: TGTGCCAGCAGTTCGTCATTCGTCGGGGGGCGCAGGGAAGATACGCAGTATTTT.